The 21 T cell receptor beta chains below all came from one sample that was sequenced in a study of blood T cells in healthy people across ages. A second about 7 to 12 cycle PCR used barcoded and J-beta primers. TCRdb redid the calling of the 5' RACE reads with MiXCR, one entry per CDR3 protein. The data show 700,000 to 850,000 distinct CDR3 sequences, roughly 34% seen once. Sequencing was performed on blood. The source is a man between 18 and 35 years old in good health.

The V gene is TRBV9, the J gene TRBJ1-4; D not certain. There are 13 residues in the CDR3. The V gene lost 9 bases and the J gene lost 2 bases, with 11 bases spanning the gap. Per germline, CDR1 SGDLS and CDR2 YYNGEE. CDR3 loop: CATLAPTNEKLFF. DNA for the CDR3: TGTGCCACCCTGGCCCCCACTAATGAAAAACTGTTTTTT.

The table lists this clonotype with a count of one. This sequence may be a read error, since a much larger clone differs from it by one base. The rearrangement links TRBV7-2 to TRBJ2-1; no reliable D call. The J call is doubtful: the DNA matches TRBJ2-7 better. CDR3 size: 16 residues. The germline V gene has CDR1 SGHTA and CDR2 FQGNSA. The CDR3 loop is CASSPEWAESYNEQYF. In nucleotides, the CDR3 is TGTGCCAGCAGCCCCGAATGGGCGGAGTCCTACAATGAGCAGTACTTC.

The chain couples TRBV20-1 to TRBJ1-5; D is ambiguous. Germline V CDR1 and CDR2: DFQATT, SNEGSKA (reference sequence). Trimming removed 2 bases at V and 5 bases at J, with 10 bases between. The CDR3 is made up of 13 amino acids. In DNA form, the CDR3 reads TGCAGTGCTAGATTGGGGTGGGATCAGCCCCAGCATTTT. This sequence encodes CSARLGWDQPQHF.

V and J are TRBV4-3 and TRBJ2-7; D remains ambiguous. The end of the DNA fits TRBJ2-4 better, so the J call may be wrong. Germline CDR1 LGHNA, CDR2 YSLEER. The CDR3 extends over 13 amino acids. CDR3 region: CASSQDPKNIQYF. CDR3 bases: TGCGCCAGCAGCCAAGATCCGAAAAACATTCAGTACTTC.

This clonotype turned up a few times. The chain uses TRBV3-1 and TRBJ2-5, with a weak D call TRBD2 (5 bases). The CDR3 extends over 16 amino acids. Germline CDR1 is LGHDT and CDR2 is YNNKEL (reference sequence). The germline V and J ends were trimmed by 7 bases and 4 bases, with 22 bases remaining between them. The CDR3 nucleotides are TGTGCCAGCACTACAACTATCGGGGTAAAGACAGAGACCCAGTACTTC. This gives the protein CASTTTIGVKTETQYF.

CDR3 in DNA: TGCGCCAGCAGTGAGAGAGGGGCAGCCTACGAGCAGTACTTC. This sequence encodes CASSERGAAYEQYF. This chain joins TRBV10-1 and TRBJ2-7; tentatively, D is TRBD1 or TRBD2 (5 bases each). CDR1 and CDR2 (germline): WNHNN, SYGVQD (reference sequence). The V end was cut by 2 bases, the J end by 2 bases, with 10 bases between. The CDR3 loop spans 14 amino acids.

A note on this clonotype: At one end the junction does not follow the germline gene, possibly because of a read error. This chain uses TRBV6-2 or TRBV6-3 with TRBJ1-2; D is unresolved. Germline CDR1 and CDR2: MNHEY and SVGEGT. The CDR3 is 14 residues long. CDR3 region: CAGRPSGSGDGYTF. CDR3 DNA: TGTGCCGGCAGACCCTCGGGATCTGGCGATGGCTACACCTTC.

This clonotype was counted only a few times. J is TRBJ1-5 and V is TRBV4-1, with TRBD1 matching over 8 bases. The CDR3 spans 16 residues. The V gene end was trimmed by 1 base and the J gene end by 5 bases; junction bases not matched to a gene: 7. Per the germline V gene, CDR1 is MGHRA and CDR2 is YSYEKL. The CDR3 here is CASSQGPGQAYQPQHF. In DNA, the CDR3 is TGCGCCAGCAGCCAAGGACCGGGACAGGCTTATCAGCCCCAGCATTTT.

About this clonotype itself: Being one base from a much bigger clone, this may be a read error. V gene TRBV2 combines with J gene TRBJ2-1; 10 nucleotides line up with TRBD2. This CDR3 contains 18 residues. Germline assignment: CDR1 SNHLY and CDR2 FYNNEI. The CDR3 nucleotides read TGTGCCAGCAGCATGACTAGCGGGTCGGATATGTCCTACAATGAGCGGTTCTTC. This translates into CASSMTSGSDMSYNERFF.

This clonotype has a handful of counts. The chain links TRBV7-2 to TRBJ1-1; TRBD1 is a possible D gene (5 bases). The germline V and J ends were trimmed by 8 bases and 2 bases, with 15 bases remaining between them. The CDR3 covers 14 residues. Germline CDR1 is SGHTA and CDR2 is FQGNSA. The CDR3 protein is CASPRSGDNTEAFF. The DNA for the CDR3 is TGTGCCAGCCCTCGATCGGGGGACAACACTGAAGCTTTCTTT.

This clonotype was recorded at least ten times. This rearrangement joins TRBV4-3 to TRBJ2-1; a possible D gene is TRBD2 (5 bases). V lost 4 bases, J lost 0 bases, and 13 bases lay in between. This CDR3 contains 16 residues. Germline CDR1 is LGHNA and CDR2 is YSLEER. CDR3 region: CASSRSVGSSYNEQFF. DNA for the CDR3: TGCGCCAGCAGCCGGTCTGTGGGGAGCTCCTACAATGAGCAGTTCTTC.

The rearrangement links TRBV4-2 to TRBJ2-5; D gene uncertain. CDR3 size: 12 residues. With 3 bases removed from V and 2 bases from J, the gap between germline ends came to 4 bases. CDR1 and CDR2 (germline): LGHNA, YNFKEQ. In nucleotides, the CDR3 is TGTGCCAGCAGCCACCCTCAAGAGACCCAGTACTTC. It translates to CASSHPQETQYF.

This clonotype was recorded a few times. V and J are TRBV25-1 and TRBJ1-4; TRBD1 matches 8 bases. The CDR3 has 14 amino acids. J lost 7 bases, V lost 6 bases, and 7 bases had no gene match. Germline CDR1 reads MGHDK; CDR2 reads SYGVNS. The CDR3 loop reads CASSPGQASEKLFF. The CDR3 nucleotides are TGTGCCAGCAGCCCGGGACAGGCGAGTGAAAAACTGTTTTTT.

This chain links TRBV20-1 with TRBJ2-1, with a tentative D call TRBD2 (6 bases). Germline V gene sequence: CDR1 DFQATT, CDR2 SNEGSKA (reference sequence). The CDR3 totals 14 residues. Trimming shortened V by 2 bases and J by 8 bases, and 16 bases separated the two germline ends. The CDR3 protein is CSARILGSRDEQFF. DNA of the CDR3: TGCAGTGCTAGAATCCTCGGGAGTAGGGATGAGCAGTTCTTC.

V and J are TRBV29-1 and TRBJ2-7, with D possibly TRBD1 on 6 matching bases. V was clipped by 7 bases and J by 1 base, with 8 bases between them. There are 11 residues in the CDR3. CDR1 is SQVTM and CDR2 is ANQGSEA in the germline V gene. The CDR3 sequence is CSGTESYEQYF. CDR3 coding DNA: TGCAGCGGGACAGAGTCCTACGAGCAGTACTTC.

This chain connects TRBV5-4 to TRBJ2-5; the match to TRBD1 covers 12 bases. The CDR3 has 16 residues. Germline CDR1 SGHNT, CDR2 YYREEE (reference sequence). The junction had 12 bases not matched to a gene; V was cut back by 1 base and J by 11 bases. CDR3 protein: CASSLFSGTGGHKQYF. In nucleotides, the CDR3 is TGTGCCAGCAGCTTGTTTTCCGGGACAGGGGGCCACAAGCAGTACTTC.

The V call is TRBV7-2, the J call TRBJ2-4, with no clear D. Germline V gene sequence: CDR1 SGHTA, CDR2 FQGNSA. CDR3 length equals 16 residues. V lost 4 bases and J lost 11, with 24 bases in between. The CDR3 is CASSSTPSARWVVQYF. The CDR3 nucleotides are TGTGCCAGCAGCTCCACCCCCAGCGCGCGATGGGTCGTTCAGTACTTC.

In this sample, this clonotype turned up a few times. V usage is TRBV7-2 and J usage is TRBJ2-5; D unresolved. Trimming left V 5 bases short and J 7 bases short, with 14 bases between. Germline V gives CDR1 SGHTA, CDR2 FQGNSA. This CDR3 is built from 13 residues. The CDR3 sequence: CASSQPGAGTQYF. CDR3 sequence (DNA): TGTGCCAGCAGCCAACCCGGCGCAGGGACCCAGTACTTC.

This clonotype was detected ten times or more. The CDR3: CASTVWGDGANVLTF. The CDR3 region has the DNA TGTGCCAGCACTGTCTGGGGTGATGGGGCCAACGTCCTGACTTTC. The chain is built from TRBV12-3 or TRBV12-4 and TRBJ2-6, with D hard to call. The germline V and J ends were trimmed by 7 bases and 3 bases, with 13 bases remaining between them. The CDR3 is made up of 15 amino acids.

This clonotype was seen more than once but under ten times. The chain recombines TRBV6-2 or TRBV6-3 with TRBJ2-7; 9 nucleotides agree with TRBD1. CDR1 is MNHEY and CDR2 is SVGEGT in the germline V gene. V shed 6 bases and J 7 bases; nucleotides not matched to a gene: 7. The CDR3 consists of 13 residues. Written as DNA, the CDR3 is TGTGCCAGCAGCACCGGGACAGGGTTTGAGCAGTACTTC. It is translated as CASSTGTGFEQYF.

This clonotype was counted between two and nine times. The chain recombines TRBV19 with TRBJ1-2; D possibly corresponds to TRBD1 (6 bases). Deletions cut 0 bases from V and 3 bases from J, with 11 bases between. Per the germline V gene, CDR1 is LNHDA and CDR2 is SQIVND (reference sequence). The CDR3 is 15 amino acids. CDR3 sequence (DNA): TGTGCCAGTAGTATAGAGGGGGGCAGGTACTATGGCTACACCTTC. Its protein product is CASSIEGGRYYGYTF.